This T cell receptor beta chain was observed in a study of blood T cell repertoires in COVID-19. There are 14 residues in the CDR3. V was pared by 5 bases and J by 5 bases, with 4 bases of the junction left unmatched. The germline gives CDR1 LGHDT, CDR2 YNNKEL (reference sequence). Repertoires were generated with immunoSEQ multiplex PCR, while TCRdb's copy carries only in-frame clones and drops some. The sample lists roughly 220,000 clones; 75% to 85% were seen once. The specimen was peripheral blood. The TCR comes from a middle-aged woman who had recovered from COVID-19. The chain combines TRBV3-1 (or the pseudogene TRBV3-2) with TRBJ2-3; 10 nucleotides line up with TRBD2. CDR3 in DNA: TGTGCCAGCAGCTTACGGACTAGCGGAGATACGCAGTATTTT. Translating gives CASSLRTSGDTQYF.